This passage covers 32 T cell receptor beta chains from one sample sequenced in a study of T cell clones after liver transplantation. Using immunoSEQ multiplex PCR, the repertoire was profiled, and TCRdb retains in-frame clones only, with some absent. The sample holds roughly 74,000 clones, 80% seen once. Sequenced here: CD4+ T cells from blood, sampled before liver transplant. These receptors all stem from a human donor who received a liver transplant.

Turning to this clone: The DNA is omitted, as the CDR3 cannot be located on it reliably, and the CDR3 follows TCRdb's listing. The chain has TRBV19 and TRBJ2-1; the DNA was not used to check the table's D call, TRBD2. CDR1 and CDR2 from the germline V gene are LNHDA and SQIVND (reference sequence). A total of 15 residues make up the CDR3, ends included. CDR3 protein: CASTSGLANDNEQFF.

The chain combines TRBV19 with TRBJ2-2; 12 bases fit TRBD2. Germline values: CDR1 LNHDA, CDR2 SQIVND (reference sequence). The CDR3 spans 16 residues. The ends lost 7 bases at V and 1 base at J; junction bases unmatched: 4. The DNA for the CDR3 is TGTGCCAGTAAAACTAGCGGGGGGCAGAACACCGGGGAGCTGTTTTTT. Translated: CASKTSGGQNTGELFF. Variable domain in full (rest from reference TRBV19 and TRBJ2-2): DGGITQSPKYLFRKEGQNVTLSCEQNLNHDAMYWYRQDPGQGLRLIYYSQIVNDFQKGDIAEGYSVSREKKESFPLTVTSAQKNPTAFYLCASKTSGGQNTGELFFGEGSRLTVL.

A single count supports this clone. The genes are TRBV28 and TRBJ2-5, with a weak D call TRBD2 (7 bases). Trimming removed 2 bases at V and 1 base at J, with 14 bases between. This CDR3 region has 16 residues. The germline gives CDR1 MDHEN, CDR2 SYDVKM. CDR3 bases: TGTGCCAGCAGTTTAACCAGGGGAGGGGGCCAAGAGACCCAGTACTTC. The encoded protein is CASSLTRGGGQETQYF.

The J gene is TRBJ2-7, the V gene TRBV7-2, with 9 positions matching TRBD2. Germline CDR1 is SGHTA and CDR2 is FQGNSA. The CDR3 is 16 residues long. V lost 11 bases, J lost 7 bases, and 21 bases stayed unmatched. CDR3 amino acids: CAAGTRASGTLQEQYF. In DNA form, the CDR3 reads TGTGCCGCCGGTACCAGGGCTAGCGGGACCCTGCAGGAGCAGTACTTC.

The rearrangement uses TRBV27 and TRBJ2-3; D gene uncertain. Trimming removed 5 bases at V and 4 bases at J, with 10 bases between. The CDR3 runs to 13 residues. Germline V gene data show CDR1 as MNHEY and CDR2 as SMNVEV (reference sequence). CDR3 loop: CASSPTNPDTQYF. The DNA of the CDR3 is TGTGCCAGCAGTCCTACCAACCCAGATACGCAGTATTTT.

The gene calls are TRBV5-1 and TRBJ2-7; TRBD2 matches 10 bases. Germline-derived CDR1 and CDR2 are SGHRS and YFSETQ. The CDR3 spans 14 residues. Trimming at V came to 4 bases and at J to 2 bases, leaving 3 bases not matched to a gene. Here the CDR3 reads CASSPSGSPYEQYF. CDR3 coding DNA: TGCGCCAGCAGCCCTAGCGGGAGTCCCTACGAGCAGTACTTC.

This clone has a handful of counts. The chain combines TRBV7-2 with TRBJ2-1; D is perhaps TRBD2 (6 bases). V was trimmed by 1 base and J by 5 bases, leaving 9 bases between them. The CDR3 is 14 residues long. CDR1 SGHTA and CDR2 FQGNSA come from the germline V gene. This CDR3 reads CASSLGWGDNEQFF. The DNA of the CDR3 is TGTGCCAGCAGCTTAGGATGGGGGGACAATGAGCAGTTCTTC.

A few counts support this clone. This rearrangement joins TRBV15 to TRBJ1-5; D is undetermined. The germline V and J ends were trimmed by 0 bases and 2 bases, with 8 bases remaining between them. From germline, CDR1 is LNHNV and CDR2 YYDKDF (reference sequence). CDR3 length: 15 residues. Here the CDR3 reads CATSREIIGNQPQHF. The CDR3 nucleotides are TGTGCCACCAGCAGAGAGATAATTGGCAATCAGCCCCAGCATTTT.

This clone was picked up one time. V and J are TRBV30 and TRBJ1-3; the D is unclear. Germline V gene lookup returns CDR1 GTSNPN and CDR2 SVGIG (reference sequence). Trimming took off 4 bases at V and 0 bases at J, with 7 bases between the two ends. This CDR3 spans 13 amino acids. DNA of the CDR3: TGTGCCTGGACACGCAACTCTGGAAACACCATATATTTT. This gives the protein CAWTRNSGNTIYF.

The gene calls are TRBV7-8 and TRBJ2-2; D might be TRBD2 (6 bases). This CDR3 is built from 16 residues. The V gene lost 1 base and the J gene lost 1 base, with 10 bases spanning the gap. CDR1 and CDR2 (germline): SGHVS, FQNEAQ. The CDR3 nucleotides read TGTGCCAGCAGCTTAGGTAGCGGAGGGAACACCGGGGAGCTGTTTTTT. Translation gives CASSLGSGGNTGELFF.

J is TRBJ1-2 and V is TRBV28, with 9 nucleotides matching TRBD1. V was pared by 3 bases and J by 1 base, with 3 bases of the junction left unmatched. From germline, CDR1 is MDHEN and CDR2 SYDVKM. The CDR3 spans 15 residues. In nucleotides, the CDR3 is TGTGCCAGCAGTTTTTGGACAGGGGATAACTATGGCTACACCTTC. It is translated as CASSFWTGDNYGYTF.

The chain is built from TRBV5-1 and TRBJ1-3; tentative D call: TRBD1 (5 bases). V gave up 5 bases and J gave up 2 bases, with 11 bases separating them. The germline V gene encodes CDR1 SGHRS and CDR2 YFSETQ. The CDR3 is 14 residues long. CDR3 protein: CASRGTFTGNTIYF. The DNA of the CDR3 is TGCGCCAGCAGAGGGACGTTTACTGGAAACACCATATATTTT.

This rearrangement joins TRBV9 to TRBJ2-3; 7 positions match TRBD2. This CDR3 has 16 amino acids. CDR1 is SGDLS and CDR2 is YYNGEE in the germline V gene. After removal of 0 bases from V and 1 base from J, the junction contained 5 bases not matched to a gene. The CDR3 bases are TGTGCCAGCAGCGTAGGGGCTAGCGGCCGCACAGATACGCAGTATTTT. As protein: CASSVGASGRTDTQYF.

J is TRBJ2-3 and V is TRBV4-2; the D gene is possibly TRBD2 (5 bases). This CDR3 has 14 amino acids. Trimming shortened V by 5 bases and J by 5 bases, and 14 bases separated the two germline ends. Germline loops: CDR1 LGHNA, CDR2 YNFKEQ. This CDR3 reads CASSSRTGRDTQYF. CDR3 nucleotides: TGTGCCAGCAGCTCGAGGACTGGCCGAGATACGCAGTATTTT.

V and J are TRBV5-1 and TRBJ2-1; D is uncertain. The CDR3 spans 17 residues. Germline V CDR1 and CDR2: SGHRS, YFSETQ. V gave up 0 bases and J gave up 5 bases, with 18 bases separating them. The CDR3 DNA follows: TGCGCCAGCAGCTTGGCCGGTAGGCAGCTCCTAAACAATGAGCAGTTCTTC. It translates to CASSLAGRQLLNNEQFF.

This clone is a singleton in its sample. V is TRBV6-6 and J is TRBJ1-4, with 8 bases matching TRBD1. The CDR3 is 16 residues long. The germline V gene encodes CDR1 MNHNY and CDR2 SVGAGI (reference sequence). V lost 0 bases, J lost 10 bases, and 10 bases stayed unmatched. CDR3 sequence: CASSYSTGQGARKLFF. Here the CDR3 DNA reads TGTGCCAGCAGTTACTCTACCGGGCAGGGGGCGAGAAAACTGTTTTTT.

This rearrangement joins TRBV5-1 to TRBJ2-6; no reliable D call. V gave up 0 bases and J gave up 4 bases, with 2 bases separating them. The CDR3 length is 13 residues. Per germline, CDR1 SGHRS and CDR2 YFSETQ. The CDR3 DNA follows: TGCGCCAGCAGCTTGGCCGGGGCCAACGTCCTGACTTTC. Translated, it gives CASSLAGANVLTF.

The chain recombines TRBV7-9 with TRBJ1-1, with TRBD1 identical over 7 bases. Per germline, CDR1 SEHNR and CDR2 FQNEAQ (reference sequence). CDR3 size: 14 residues. V shed 1 base and J 6 bases; nucleotides not matched to a gene: 5. CDR3 coding DNA: TGTGCCAGCAGCTTAGAGGGCAGGGGGGCTGAAGCTTTCTTT. Its translation is CASSLEGRGAEAFF.

This rearrangement joins TRBV5-1 to TRBJ1-1; the D is unclear. The CDR3 length is 14 residues. Germline lookup yields CDR1 SGHRS and CDR2 YFSETQ. Trimming removed 5 bases at V and 0 bases at J, with 11 bases between. CDR3 coding DNA: TGCGCCAGCAGAATGAGTTTGGTGAACACTGAAGCTTTCTTT. Translating it yields CASRMSLVNTEAFF.

In nucleotides, the CDR3 is TGTGCCAGCAGCAAAGTGAGCCCCGGGGTTAGCTCCTACAATGAGCAGTTCTTC. Protein product: CASSKVSPGVSSYNEQFF. This rearrangement joins TRBV21-1 to TRBJ2-1; the table's D call, TRBD2, has no DNA check behind it. TRBV21-1 is marked as a pseudogene. The CDR3 has 18 amino acids.

The chain joins TRBV7-3 to TRBJ2-1; 9 nucleotides line up with TRBD2. The CDR3 is 16 residues long. From germline, CDR1 is SGHTA and CDR2 FQGTGA. Trimming at V came to 1 base and at J to 7 bases, leaving 8 bases not matched to a gene. CDR3 DNA: TGTGCCAGCAGCTTAATCGCGGGAGGGGGTGCGAATGAGCAGTTCTTC. It encodes CASSLIAGGGANEQFF.

Sample share makes this clone medium-sized. The chain's CDR3 is CASSLGSGNIYEQYF. For the CDR3, the DNA is TGTGCCAGCAGCTTAGGCTCCGGGAACATTTACGAGCAGTACTTC. The J gene is TRBJ2-7, the V gene TRBV7-2, with a possible D match to TRBD2 (5 bases). Trimming removed 1 base at V and 4 bases at J, with 14 bases between. The CDR3 consists of 15 residues. The V gene's germline CDR1 is SGHTA and CDR2 FQGNSA.

The rearrangement joins TRBV15 to TRBJ1-1, with D uncertain. Trimming pared 1 base from V and 4 bases from J, leaving 16 bases between. This CDR3 spans 16 amino acids. Per germline, CDR1 LNHNV and CDR2 YYDKDF (reference sequence). CDR3 residues: CATSRGPPRGGTEAFF. CDR3 in DNA: TGTGCCACCAGCAGAGGCCCCCCTCGGGGAGGCACTGAAGCTTTCTTT. Based on the CDR3 plus reference TRBV15 and TRBJ1-1, the full variable domain is DAMVIQNPRYQVTQFGKPVTLSCSQTLNHNVMYWYQQKSSQAPKLLFHYYDKDFNNEADTPDNFQSRRPNTSFCFLDIRSPGLGDTAMYLCATSRGPPRGGTEAFFGQGTRLTVV.

This clone was detected only a few times. The gene calls are TRBV19 and TRBJ1-2, with D tentatively TRBD1 (5 bases). V was pared by 4 bases and J by 8 bases, with 14 bases between. Per germline, CDR1 LNHDA and CDR2 SQIVND (reference sequence). This CDR3 region has 13 residues. CDR3 DNA: TGTGCCAGTAGTAAGGGACCTACGGGCGGCTACACCTTC. Its translation is CASSKGPTGGYTF.

This chain connects TRBV5-1 to TRBJ2-1, with a weak D call TRBD1 (5 bases). The V gene's germline CDR1 is SGHRS and CDR2 YFSETQ. CDR3 length: 14 amino acids. Trimming removed 2 bases at V and 4 bases at J, with 10 bases between. The DNA for the CDR3 is TGCGCCAGCAGCTTTGGGGCTGAATACAATGAGCAGTTCTTC. Translating gives CASSFGAEYNEQFF.

The chain combines TRBV27 with TRBJ1-4; 7 bases are a match to TRBD1. V trimming: 5 bases; J trimming: 0 bases; junction bases outside the gene matches: 3. CDR1 and CDR2 from the germline V gene are MNHEY and SMNVEV (reference sequence). This CDR3 is 15 amino acids long. The DNA for the CDR3 is TGTGCCAGCAGTGCCAGGGGGACAACTAATGAAAAACTGTTTTTT. It is translated as CASSARGTTNEKLFF.

This clone was recorded a few times. DNA of the CDR3: TGTGCCAGCAGCCCCAGGCCCGGGACAGGAGCCTCCTATGGCTACACCTTC. Its translation is CASSPRPGTGASYGYTF. This chain connects TRBV7-2 to TRBJ1-2; 8 bases are a match to TRBD1. CDR1 is SGHTA and CDR2 is FQGNSA in the germline V gene. The CDR3 contains 17 residues. Unmatched junction bases numbered 15, after V lost 5 bases and J lost 4 bases.

J is TRBJ2-5 and V is TRBV7-2, with 9 bases identical to TRBD1. The CDR3 length is 14 residues. The trim removed 6 bases at V and 5 bases at J, leaving 7 bases unmatched. The V gene's germline CDR1 is SGHTA and CDR2 FQGNSA. The CDR3 sequence is CASRRTGGPETQYF. Here the CDR3 DNA reads TGTGCCAGCAGACGTACAGGGGGCCCGGAGACCCAGTACTTC.

The chain joins TRBV7-8 to TRBJ1-5; no reliable D call. CDR1 and CDR2 (germline): SGHVS, FQNEAQ. Trimming shortened V by 4 bases and J by 6 bases, and 16 bases separated the two germline ends. The CDR3 totals 15 residues. The DNA for the CDR3 is TGTGCCAGCAGCTCTCAGTGGAGGGCAGGTCAGCCCCAGCATTTT. Its protein is CASSSQWRAGQPQHF.

The chain carries TRBV13 and TRBJ2-7; D gene unclear. Trimming cost V 2 bases and J 2 bases, with 10 bases left between them. CDR3 length: 14 residues. Germline CDR1 reads PRHDT; CDR2 reads FYEKMQ (reference sequence). In nucleotides, the CDR3 is TGTGCCAGCAGCTTAACCAGGAGCACCTACGAGCAGTACTTC. Amino acid sequence: CASSLTRSTYEQYF.

This chain uses TRBV7-2 with TRBJ1-1, with TRBD1 matching 7 bases. This CDR3 has 16 amino acids. Germline V lookup: CDR1 SGHTA, CDR2 FQGNSA. Unmatched junction bases numbered 10, after V lost 5 bases and J lost 1 base. CDR3 in DNA: TGTGCCAGCAGCCCGGCCGACAGGGTGAAGAACACTGAAGCTTTCTTT. This encodes CASSPADRVKNTEAFF.

V and J are TRBV28 and TRBJ1-3; 8 bases map to TRBD1. Per the germline V gene, CDR1 is MDHEN and CDR2 is SYDVKM. There are 17 residues in the CDR3. V dropped 4 bases and J dropped 0; count of bases not matched to a gene: 8. The CDR3 DNA is TGTGCCAGCAGTTCCGGACAGGGTCTAATCTCTGGAAACACCATATATTTT. Its protein product is CASSSGQGLISGNTIYF.